The 10 T cell receptor beta chains listed next were all sequenced from one sample in a study of sequential checkpoint blockade in melanoma. This table comes from immunoSEQ multiplex PCR, and its TCRdb copy is limited to in-frame clones, with some not included. The sample holds some 14,000 clones, 60% to 80% seen once. Treatment meaning: randomized to nivolumab then ipilimumab (arm A) or the reverse (arm B). The starting material was CD8+ T cells sorted from blood (inferred from file names), obtained from a patient given nivolumab and ipilimumab in sequence. The receptors here all came from a human patient with melanoma. Some clones in this sample may be carry-over from other donors' samples.

The chain uses TRBV19 and TRBJ1-3; D uncertain. V was trimmed by 5 bases and J by 4 bases, leaving 15 bases between them. In germline, CDR1 is LNHDA, CDR2 SQIVND (reference sequence). The CDR3 spans 15 residues. CDR3 in DNA: TGTGCCAGTAGTGAGGGCGTCTTGCGGGGAAACACCATATATTTT. This gives the protein CASSEGVLRGNTIYF.

The J gene is TRBJ2-2, the V gene TRBV7-9; possibly TRBD1 for D (6 bases). CDR3 length: 16 residues. The ends were cut back, 2 bases at V and 0 bases at J, with 10 bases in the middle. CDR1 and CDR2 (germline): SEHNR, FQNEAQ (reference sequence). The CDR3 loop reads CASSLWQGPNTGELFF. For the CDR3, the DNA is TGTGCCAGCAGCTTATGGCAGGGGCCGAACACCGGGGAGCTGTTTTTT.

In DNA form, the CDR3 reads TGTGCCAGCAGTTACCGACAGGGACATCAGCCCCAGCATTTT. Amino acid sequence: CASSYRQGHQPQHF. The chain is built from TRBV6-6 and TRBJ1-5; 7 bases map to TRBD1. Germline assignment: CDR1 MNHNY and CDR2 SVGAGI (reference sequence). J was trimmed by 5 bases and V by 2 bases; bases with no gene match: 3. The length of the CDR3 is 14 residues.

The rearrangement links TRBV6-1 to TRBJ2-5; tentatively, D is TRBD2 (6 bases). The V end lost 6 bases, the J end lost 4 bases, and 15 bases lay between the germline ends. CDR3 length equals 14 residues. Germline V lookup: CDR1 MNHNS, CDR2 SASEGT. The CDR3 here is CASSLEGVRETQYF. In DNA form, the CDR3 reads TGTGCCAGCAGCTTGGAGGGAGTCAGAGAGACCCAGTACTTC.

V and J are TRBV4-3 and TRBJ2-5, with a weak D call TRBD1 (6 bases). The CDR3 is 16 residues long. Trimming left V 0 bases short and J 5 bases short, with 16 bases between. Germline CDR1 and CDR2: LGHNA and YSLEER. The CDR3 sequence is CASSQDSFTGRETQYF. As DNA, the CDR3 is TGCGCCAGCAGCCAAGATAGTTTCACAGGGCGGGAGACCCAGTACTTC.

The chain carries TRBV10-3 and TRBJ2-2, with 8 bases lining up with TRBD1. Losses at the gene ends were 6 bases for V and 4 bases for J; bases not matched to a gene: 10. The CDR3 extends over 16 amino acids. Germline CDR1 ENHRY, CDR2 SYGVKD. For the CDR3, the DNA is TGTGCCATCAGGGAAACCGGACAGGGAGCCACCGGGGAGCTGTTTTTT. It codes for CAIRETGQGATGELFF.

The chain employs TRBV12-2 and TRBJ1-4. TRBV12-2 is noted as a pseudogene. The CDR3 is 18 residues long. CDR3 in DNA: TGTGCAAGTCGCTCGGTGGGGAACCGGACTTCGTCTAATGAAAAACTGTTTTTT. Translation gives CASRSVGNRTSSNEKLFF.

The chain has TRBV20-1 and TRBJ2-3; D is ambiguous. Trimming took off 5 bases at V and 5 bases at J, with 8 bases between the two ends. CDR3 length: 11 residues. Per germline, CDR1 DFQATT and CDR2 SNEGSKA (reference sequence). DNA of the CDR3: TGCAGTGCTGAGATAATAGATACGCAGTATTTT. The encoded protein is CSAEIIDTQYF.

This chain uses TRBV15 with TRBJ2-1; tentatively, D is TRBD2 (6 bases). The CDR3 length is 16 residues. The germline gives CDR1 LNHNV, CDR2 YYDKDF (reference sequence). The V and J ends lost 1 base and 4 bases respectively, with 14 bases between them. The CDR3: CATSRVTRSRYNEQFF. CDR3 coding DNA: TGTGCCACCAGCAGAGTGACTAGGAGCCGTTACAATGAGCAGTTCTTC.

The V gene is TRBV4-2, the J gene TRBJ2-7; a weak D match, TRBD2 (6 bases). Trimming removed 0 bases at V and 6 bases at J, with 15 bases between. This CDR3 has 15 amino acids. The germline CDR1 and CDR2 sequences are LGHNA and YNFKEQ. As DNA, the CDR3 is TGTGCCAGCAGCCAAGAAGCTAGTGAGGGAGGCGAGCAGTACTTC. Translated: CASSQEASEGGEQYF.